Shown below are 10 T cell receptor beta chains from a single sample sequenced in a study of blood T cell repertoires in COVID-19. Clones were read by immunoSEQ multiplex PCR, and TCRdb kept only the in-frame ones, dropping some. The sample has some 130,000 clones; roughly four fifths are singletons. Sequenced material: peripheral blood. The receptors here all came from a woman between 50 and 59 years old with acute or convalescent COVID-19.

J is TRBJ2-2 and V is TRBV11-2, with D perhaps TRBD1 (5 bases). V was trimmed by 5 bases and J by 4 bases, leaving 11 bases between them. Germline CDR1 and CDR2: SGHAT and FQNNGV. CDR3 length: 14 amino acids. The CDR3 reads CASSAQGSTGELFF. The CDR3 DNA sequence: TGTGCCAGCAGCGCGCAGGGTTCCACCGGGGAGCTGTTTTTT.

V usage is TRBV3-1 (or the pseudogene TRBV3-2) and J usage is TRBJ2-1; 8 bases align to TRBD2. There are 15 residues in the CDR3. V was pared by 3 bases and J by 0 bases, with 1 base of the junction left unmatched. CDR1 and CDR2 (germline): LGHDT, YNNKEL (reference sequence). The CDR3 loop is CASSHRGGSYNEQFF. The CDR3 DNA follows: TGTGCCAGCAGCCATCGGGGGGGCTCCTACAATGAGCAGTTCTTC.

The chain has TRBV11-1 and TRBJ1-2; 9 bases fit TRBD1. V was clipped by 2 bases and J by 8 bases; unmatched bases: 9. Germline loops: CDR1 SGHAT, CDR2 FQDESV (reference sequence). The CDR3 consists of 15 residues. The CDR3 DNA is TGTGCCAGCAGCTTAAATGCGGGACAGGGTCGCGGCTACACCTTC. Translation gives CASSLNAGQGRGYTF.

The chain joins TRBV12-3 or TRBV12-4 to TRBJ2-7; 7 positions match TRBD1. With 6 bases clipped from V and 2 bases from J, the junction kept 4 bases outside the gene matches. The CDR3 totals 13 residues. The CDR3 bases are TGTGCCAGCAGCTACAGGGGAACCTACGAGCAGTACTTC. Translation: CASSYRGTYEQYF.

The gene calls are TRBV28 and TRBJ2-3; 7 bases match TRBD2. The CDR3 sequence is 15 residues long. CDR1 and CDR2 from the germline V gene are MDHEN and SYDVKM. V shed 5 bases and J 2 bases; nucleotides not matched to a gene: 7. CDR3 loop: CASSAAGTTTDTQYF. In DNA form, the CDR3 reads TGTGCCAGCAGTGCAGCCGGGACTACCACAGATACGCAGTATTTT.

CDR3 sequence (DNA): TGTGCCAGCAGCATCAGCGGGACACGCACAGATACGCAGTATTTT. Protein sequence: CASSISGTRTDTQYF. This chain uses TRBV7-3 with TRBJ2-3; weak D call: TRBD2 (7 bases). Trimming removed 5 bases from V and 1 base from J, with 13 bases in between. The germline CDR1 and CDR2 sequences are SGHTA and FQGTGA. CDR3 length equals 15 residues.

The chain couples TRBV18 to TRBJ1-2; 8 nucleotides agree with TRBD1. Losses at the gene ends were 1 base for V and 1 base for J; bases not matched to a gene: 11. This CDR3 is 18 amino acids long. CDR1 and CDR2 (germline): KGHSH, LQKENI. CDR3 region: CASSPRPGQALFNYGYTF. As DNA, the CDR3 is TGTGCCAGCTCACCACGACCGGGACAGGCCCTTTTTAACTATGGCTACACCTTC.

The genes are TRBV3-1 (or the pseudogene TRBV3-2) and TRBJ1-6; 10 nucleotides line up with TRBD1. The CDR3 covers 17 residues. The V gene's germline CDR1 is LGHDT and CDR2 YNNKEL (reference sequence). Trimming took 4 bases from V and 6 from J; bases not matched to a gene: 9. The DNA for the CDR3 is TGTGCCAGCAGCCCCATCGGGACAGGGGACATTAATTCACCCCTCCACTTT. This codes for CASSPIGTGDINSPLHF.

The genes are TRBV30 and TRBJ1-6; D is perhaps TRBD1 (5 bases). CDR1 and CDR2 from the germline V gene are GTSNPN and SVGIG (reference sequence). With 0 bases removed from V and 9 bases from J, the gap between germline ends came to 15 bases. The CDR3 totals 15 residues. Here the CDR3 reads CAWSVPGLGTSPLHF. The CDR3 DNA is TGTGCCTGGAGTGTACCGGGACTAGGGACTTCACCCCTCCACTTT. The full variable domain, its missing parts supplied by reference TRBV30 and TRBJ1-6, is SQTIHQWPATLVQPVGSPLSLECTVEGTSNPNLYWYRQAAGRGLQLLFYSVGIGQISSEVPQNLSASRPQDRQFILSSKKLLLSDSGFYLCAWSVPGLGTSPLHFGNGTRLTVT.

In this sample, this clone turned up once. The chain uses TRBV7-7 and TRBJ2-1; D might be TRBD1 (6 bases). The germline V gene encodes CDR1 SSHAT and CDR2 FNYEAQ (reference sequence). V gave up 5 bases and J gave up 10 bases, with 15 bases separating them. The length of the CDR3 is 13 residues. The DNA of the CDR3 is TGTGCCAGCAGCCCAAGGACAGTTTCCGAGCAGTTCTTC. It is translated as CASSPRTVSEQFF.